The 5 T cell receptor beta chains listed next were all sequenced from one sample in a study of T-cell reconstitution after alpha-beta-depleted transplantation in children. TCRbeta library preparation incorporated unique molecular identifiers. TCRdb re-called the PCR reads through MiXCR, storing one row per CDR3 protein. The data contain hundreds of thousands of distinct CDR3 sequences, around 12% of them singletons. This material consisted of PBMCs from the stem cell graft donor, taken from the stem cell graft. The receptors come from a human donor who donated a stem cell graft to a child with acute lymphoblastic leukemia.

This clonotype was counted many times. The CDR3 DNA reads as TGTGCCAGCAGCCAGAGTGGACGGCAGAGGAACACTGAAGCTTTCTTT. Its protein product is CASSQSGRQRNTEAFF. V usage is TRBV6-2 or TRBV6-3 and J usage is TRBJ1-1; D unresolved. Trimming took off 6 bases at V and 1 base at J, with 18 bases between the two ends. Germline CDR1 is MNHEY and CDR2 is SVGEGT. The CDR3 spans 16 residues.

The V gene is TRBV4-2, the J gene TRBJ2-2, with TRBD1 matching 9 bases. CDR1 and CDR2 (germline): LGHNA, YNFKEQ. J gave up 7 bases and V 3 bases, and 12 bases lay outside the gene matches. The CDR3 extends over 17 amino acids. DNA for the CDR3: TGTGCCAGCAGCCACCCCGGGAGACAGGGGGGAGTCGGGGAGCTGTTTTTT. Translation gives CASSHPGRQGGVGELFF.

At least ten counts were recorded for this clonotype. The genes are TRBV12-3 or TRBV12-4 and TRBJ2-3; D perhaps matches TRBD1 (8 bases). CDR3 length: 15 residues. Trimming removed 6 bases at V and 4 bases at J, with 17 bases between. CDR3 residues: CASSSGTGSPDTQYF. DNA for the CDR3: TGTGCCAGCAGCAGCGGGACAGGTAGTCCAGATACGCAGTATTTT.

Ten or more counts support this clonotype. The genes are TRBV6-2 or TRBV6-3 and TRBJ2-1, with 10 bases matching TRBD2. The CDR3 spans 17 residues. Germline V lookup: CDR1 MNHEY, CDR2 SVGEGT. V lost 6 bases, J lost 7 bases, and 15 bases stayed unmatched. CDR3 DNA: TGTGCCAGCAGAATTAATAGCGGGGGGCGCCCGAGGAATGAGCAGTTCTTC. Protein product: CASRINSGGRPRNEQFF.

This clonotype was seen many times. The gene calls are TRBV29-1 and TRBJ2-3; D is possibly TRBD2 (6 bases). The CDR3 is 14 amino acids. Germline V gene lookup returns CDR1 SQVTM and CDR2 ANQGSEA. The germline V and J ends were trimmed by 4 bases and 6 bases, with 17 bases remaining between them. CDR3 DNA sequence: TGCAGCGTTGGAGGGACTGCCGTTCGGGATACGCAGTATTTT. Its translation: CSVGGTAVRDTQYF.